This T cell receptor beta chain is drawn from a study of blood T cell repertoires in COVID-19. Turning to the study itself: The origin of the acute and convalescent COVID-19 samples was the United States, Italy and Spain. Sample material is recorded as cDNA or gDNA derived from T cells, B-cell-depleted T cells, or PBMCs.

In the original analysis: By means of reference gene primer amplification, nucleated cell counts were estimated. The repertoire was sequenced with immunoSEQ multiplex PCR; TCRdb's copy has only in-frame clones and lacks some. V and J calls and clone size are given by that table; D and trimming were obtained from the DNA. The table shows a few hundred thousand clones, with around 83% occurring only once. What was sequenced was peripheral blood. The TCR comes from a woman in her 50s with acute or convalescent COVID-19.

The CDR3 coding sequence is TGTGCCAGCAGTTTAGCAGAAGATGGCTACACCTTC. This encodes CASSLAEDGYTF. The rearrangement joins TRBV28 to TRBJ1-2; D remains ambiguous. V was shortened by 2 bases and J by 6 bases, with 7 bases between the two germline ends. Germline V gives CDR1 MDHEN, CDR2 SYDVKM. This CDR3 has 12 amino acids.